This T cell receptor beta chain was sequenced for a study of cytomegalovirus exposure and HLA in healthy donors. Whole-study context: Falling in the Caucasian-associated ancestry cluster were approximately 84% of 350 to 400 genotyped donors. Overall study results and limits: In a later analysis, TCR beta V- and J-gene trimming was associated with a missense DCLRE1C variant. Later on, an analysis tied 15,000 to 20,000 TCR beta sequences to HLA alleles at 0.05 false discovery rate. In vitro confirmation showed three CMV-associated chains to be CMV antigen specific.

Researchers ran the PCR with 60 Vbeta and 13 Jbeta primers. Profiling relied on immunoSEQ multiplex PCR, and the TCRdb table lists in-frame clones only, not all of them. Counted here are 210,000 or so clones, roughly 88% occurring once; the ten biggest clones make up more than 0.6%. The germline gives CDR1 PRHDT, CDR2 FYEKMQ (reference sequence). CDR3 length: 15 amino acids. Trimming took 5 bases from V and 3 from J, leaving 16 bases between them. To note about this clone: Its antigen is undetermined.

The sample taken for sequencing was PBMCs. This receptor was obtained from a boy between 2 and 15 years old in good health and CMV-seronegative. This chain uses TRBV13 with TRBJ2-5; maybe TRBD1 (6 bases). CDR3 nucleotide sequence: TGTGCCAGCAGCCTGCGGAGACAGGATGAAGAGACCCAGTACTTC. Protein sequence: CASSLRRQDEETQYF. The full variable domain, completed using reference TRBV13 and TRBJ2-5, is AAGVIQSPRHLIKEKRETATLKCYPIPRHDTVYWYQQGPGQDPQFLISFYEKMQSDKGSIPDRFSAQQFSDYHSELNMSSLELGDSALYFCASSLRRQDEETQYFGPGTRLLVL.